The following is a TCR beta chain sequence with its context. V lost 2 bases and J lost 4, with 11 bases in between. Germline values: CDR1 MGHRA, CDR2 YSYEKL. CDR3 length: 15 amino acids. This sample was taken from a study of blood T cells in healthy people across ages. The use of a sample-barcoded 5' primer and a J-beta primer mix characterized a second PCR of about 6 to 11 cycles. One entry per CDR3 protein results from TCRdb running MiXCR on the 5' RACE reads. Of approximately 1.5 million distinct CDR3 sequences listed, roughly a third are singletons. This chain connects TRBV4-1 to TRBJ1-4; D remains unclear. The clonotype originates from a woman aged 25-40 years in good health. The sequenced sample was blood. The CDR3 nucleotides are TGCGCCAGCAGCCAATACCCCAGGATTAATGAAAAACTGTTTTTT. Its translation is CASSQYPRINEKLFF.